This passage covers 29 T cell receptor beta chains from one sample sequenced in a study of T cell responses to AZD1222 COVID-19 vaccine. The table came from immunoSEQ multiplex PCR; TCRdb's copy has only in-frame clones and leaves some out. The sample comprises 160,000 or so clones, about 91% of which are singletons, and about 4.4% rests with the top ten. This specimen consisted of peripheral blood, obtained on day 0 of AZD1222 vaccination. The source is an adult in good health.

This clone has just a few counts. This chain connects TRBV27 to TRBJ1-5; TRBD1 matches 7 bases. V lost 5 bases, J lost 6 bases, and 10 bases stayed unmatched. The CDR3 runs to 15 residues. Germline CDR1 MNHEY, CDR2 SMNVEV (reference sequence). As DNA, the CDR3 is TGTGCCAGCAGTATACATCAGGGGGGAGGTCAGCCCCAGCATTTT. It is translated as CASSIHQGGGQPQHF.

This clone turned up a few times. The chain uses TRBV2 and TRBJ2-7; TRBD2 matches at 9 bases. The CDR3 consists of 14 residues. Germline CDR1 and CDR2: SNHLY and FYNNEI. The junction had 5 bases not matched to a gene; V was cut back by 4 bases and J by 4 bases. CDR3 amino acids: CASSVTSGGYEQYF. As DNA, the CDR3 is TGTGCCAGCAGTGTGACTAGCGGAGGGTACGAGCAGTACTTC. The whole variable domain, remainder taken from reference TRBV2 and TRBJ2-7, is EPEVTQTPSHQVTQMGQEVILRCVPISNHLYFYWYRQILGQKVEFLVSFYNNEISEKSEIFDDQFSVERPDGSNFTLKIRSTKLEDSAMYFCASSVTSGGYEQYFGPGTRLTVT.

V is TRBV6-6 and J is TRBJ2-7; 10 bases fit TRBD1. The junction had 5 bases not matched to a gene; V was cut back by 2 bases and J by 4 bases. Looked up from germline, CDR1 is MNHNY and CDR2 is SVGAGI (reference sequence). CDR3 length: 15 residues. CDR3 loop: CASSYRGQGSYEQYF. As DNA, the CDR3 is TGTGCCAGCAGTTACAGGGGACAGGGGTCTTACGAGCAGTACTTC.

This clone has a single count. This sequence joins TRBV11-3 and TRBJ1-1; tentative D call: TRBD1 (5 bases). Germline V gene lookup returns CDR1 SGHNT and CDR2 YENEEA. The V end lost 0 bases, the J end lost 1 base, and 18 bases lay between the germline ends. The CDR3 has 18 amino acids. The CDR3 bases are TGTGCCAGCAGCTTAGAAGGGGCGGCCAGAGACACGAACACTGAAGCTTTCTTT. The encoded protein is CASSLEGAARDTNTEAFF.

The CDR3 loop reads CASSDGLAGYPETQYF. The CDR3 DNA reads TGTGCCAGCAGCGACGGACTAGCGGGTTACCCCGAGACCCAGTACTTC. This chain links TRBV7-2 with TRBJ2-5; TRBD2 matches 11 bases. Per the germline V gene, CDR1 is SGHTA and CDR2 is FQGNSA. The CDR3 is 16 residues long. Trimming took 5 bases from V and 5 from J; bases not matched to a gene: 10.

CDR3 sequence reads: CASSQEGGDQPQHF. The DNA for the CDR3 is TGTGCCAGCAGCCAAGAGGGAGGGGATCAGCCCCAGCATTTT. V is TRBV3-1 (or the pseudogene TRBV3-2) and J is TRBJ1-5, with a tentative D call TRBD1 (5 bases). CDR3 length: 14 amino acids. The germline gives CDR1 LGHDT, CDR2 YNNKEL (reference sequence). V lost 0 bases to trimming and J lost 5 bases, with 8 bases between them.

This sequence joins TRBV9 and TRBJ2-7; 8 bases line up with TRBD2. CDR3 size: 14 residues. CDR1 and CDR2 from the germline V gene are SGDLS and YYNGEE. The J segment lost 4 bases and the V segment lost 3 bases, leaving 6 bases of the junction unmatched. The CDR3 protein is CASSAGLALYEQYF. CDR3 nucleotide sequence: TGTGCCAGCAGCGCCGGACTAGCTTTATACGAGCAGTACTTC.

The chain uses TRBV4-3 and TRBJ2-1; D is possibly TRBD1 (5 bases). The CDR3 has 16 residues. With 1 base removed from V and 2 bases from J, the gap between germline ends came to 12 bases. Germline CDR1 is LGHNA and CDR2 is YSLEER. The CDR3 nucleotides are TGCGCCAGCAGCCAAGCGGTAGGGGTACCCTACAATGAGCAGTTCTTC. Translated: CASSQAVGVPYNEQFF.

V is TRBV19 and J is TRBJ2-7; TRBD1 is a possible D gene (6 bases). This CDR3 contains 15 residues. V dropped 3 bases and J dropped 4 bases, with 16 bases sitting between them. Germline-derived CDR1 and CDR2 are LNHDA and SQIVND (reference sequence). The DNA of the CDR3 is TGTGCCAGTAGTATCGGACAGCTAGGGGCGTACGAGCAGTACTTC. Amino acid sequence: CASSIGQLGAYEQYF.

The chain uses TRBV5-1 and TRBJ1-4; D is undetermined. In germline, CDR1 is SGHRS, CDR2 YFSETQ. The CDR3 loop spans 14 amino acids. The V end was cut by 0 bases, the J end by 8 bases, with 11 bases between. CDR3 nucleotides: TGCGCCAGCAGCTTGGATGGGGATCGGGAAAAACTGTTTTTT. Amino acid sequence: CASSLDGDREKLFF.

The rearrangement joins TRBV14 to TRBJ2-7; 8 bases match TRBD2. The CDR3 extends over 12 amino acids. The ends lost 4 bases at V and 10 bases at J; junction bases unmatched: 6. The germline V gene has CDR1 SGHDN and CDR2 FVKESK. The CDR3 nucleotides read TGTGCCAGCAGCCTCGGGGGGGGCCCACAGTACTTC. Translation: CASSLGGGPQYF.

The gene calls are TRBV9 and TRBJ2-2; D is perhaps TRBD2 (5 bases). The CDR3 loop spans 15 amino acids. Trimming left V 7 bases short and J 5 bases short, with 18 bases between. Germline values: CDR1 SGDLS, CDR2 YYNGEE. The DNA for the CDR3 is TGTGCCAGCCCCGTACTCCAACTAGTTACCGGGGAGCTGTTTTTT. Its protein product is CASPVLQLVTGELFF.

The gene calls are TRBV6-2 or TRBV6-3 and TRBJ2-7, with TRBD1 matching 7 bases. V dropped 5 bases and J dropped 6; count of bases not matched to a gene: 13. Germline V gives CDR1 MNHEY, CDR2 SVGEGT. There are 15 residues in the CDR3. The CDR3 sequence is CASSVPGQKGLEQYF. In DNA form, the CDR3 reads TGTGCCAGCAGTGTCCCGGGACAGAAGGGTCTCGAGCAGTACTTC.

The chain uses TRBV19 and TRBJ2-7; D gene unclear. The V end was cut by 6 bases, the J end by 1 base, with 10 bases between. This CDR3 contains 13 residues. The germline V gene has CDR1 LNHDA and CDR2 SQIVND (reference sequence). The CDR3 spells CASSSGPSYEQYF. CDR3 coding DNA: TGTGCCAGTAGCTCCGGGCCTTCCTACGAGCAGTACTTC.

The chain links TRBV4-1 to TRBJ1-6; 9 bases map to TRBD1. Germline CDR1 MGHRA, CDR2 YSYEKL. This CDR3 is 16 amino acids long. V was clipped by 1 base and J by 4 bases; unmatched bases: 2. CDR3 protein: CASSQGDRGYNSPLHF. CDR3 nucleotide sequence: TGCGCCAGCAGCCAAGGTGACAGGGGGTATAATTCACCCCTCCACTTT.

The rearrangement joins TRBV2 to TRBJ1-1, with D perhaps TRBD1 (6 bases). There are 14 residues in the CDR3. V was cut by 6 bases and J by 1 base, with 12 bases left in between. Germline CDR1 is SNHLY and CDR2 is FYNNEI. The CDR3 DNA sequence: TGTGCCAGCAGGCTGACAGGAGAGAACACTGAAGCTTTCTTT. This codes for CASRLTGENTEAFF.

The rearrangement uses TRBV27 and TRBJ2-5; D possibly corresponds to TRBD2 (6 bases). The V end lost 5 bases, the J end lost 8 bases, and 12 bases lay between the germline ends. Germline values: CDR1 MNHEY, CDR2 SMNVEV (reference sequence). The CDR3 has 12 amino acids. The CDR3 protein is CASSRVGGTQYF. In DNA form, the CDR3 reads TGTGCCAGCAGTCGGGTGGGGGGAACCCAGTACTTC.

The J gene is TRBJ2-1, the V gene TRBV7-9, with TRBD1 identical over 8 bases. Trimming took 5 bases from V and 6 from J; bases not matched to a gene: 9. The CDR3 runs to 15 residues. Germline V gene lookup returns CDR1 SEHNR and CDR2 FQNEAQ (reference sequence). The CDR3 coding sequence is TGTGCCAGCAGCCCGGGACAGGCGTTCGCCAATGAGCAGTTCTTC. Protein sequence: CASSPGQAFANEQFF.

The CDR3 loop is CASSRTGDYEQYF. The CDR3 DNA sequence: TGTGCCAGCAGTCGCACAGGGGACTACGAGCAGTACTTC. This rearrangement joins TRBV7-4 to TRBJ2-7; 7 bases are shared with TRBD1. Germline V CDR1 and CDR2: SGHVT, SQSDAQ. The CDR3 runs 13 residues. Trimming cost V 6 bases and J 3 bases; bases outside gene matches: 5.

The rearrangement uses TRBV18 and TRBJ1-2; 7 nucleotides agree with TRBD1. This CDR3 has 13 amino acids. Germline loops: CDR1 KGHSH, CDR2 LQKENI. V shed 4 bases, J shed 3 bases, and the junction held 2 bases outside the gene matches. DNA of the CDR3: TGTGCCAGCTCACTCGGGACAGACTATGGCTACACCTTC. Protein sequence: CASSLGTDYGYTF.

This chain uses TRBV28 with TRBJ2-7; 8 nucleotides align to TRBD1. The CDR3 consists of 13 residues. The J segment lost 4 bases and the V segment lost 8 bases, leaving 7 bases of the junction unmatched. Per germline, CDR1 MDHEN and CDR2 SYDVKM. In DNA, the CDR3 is TGTGCCAGCCACCGGACAGGGCCGTACGAGCAGTACTTC. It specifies CASHRTGPYEQYF.

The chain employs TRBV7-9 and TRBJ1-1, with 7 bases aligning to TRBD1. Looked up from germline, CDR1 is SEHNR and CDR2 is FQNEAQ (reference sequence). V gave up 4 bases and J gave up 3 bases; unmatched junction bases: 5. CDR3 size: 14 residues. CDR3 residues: CASSYLQGHTEAFF. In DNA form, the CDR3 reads TGTGCCAGCAGCTACCTACAGGGGCACACTGAAGCTTTCTTT.

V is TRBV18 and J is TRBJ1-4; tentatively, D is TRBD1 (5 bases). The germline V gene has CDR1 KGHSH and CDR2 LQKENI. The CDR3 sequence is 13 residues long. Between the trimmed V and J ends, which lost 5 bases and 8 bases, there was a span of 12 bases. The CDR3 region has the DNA TGTGCCAGCTCATCAGGGATTGGGGAAAAACTGTTTTTT. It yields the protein CASSSGIGEKLFF.

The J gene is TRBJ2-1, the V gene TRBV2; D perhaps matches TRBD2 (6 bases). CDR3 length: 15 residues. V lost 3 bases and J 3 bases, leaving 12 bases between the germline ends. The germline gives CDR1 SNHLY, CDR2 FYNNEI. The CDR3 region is CASSDPSENYNEQFF. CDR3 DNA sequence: TGTGCCAGCAGTGACCCTAGCGAGAACTACAATGAGCAGTTCTTC.

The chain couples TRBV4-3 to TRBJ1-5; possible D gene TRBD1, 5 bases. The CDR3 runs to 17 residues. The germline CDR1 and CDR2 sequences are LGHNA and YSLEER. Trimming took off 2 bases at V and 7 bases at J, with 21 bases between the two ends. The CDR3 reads CASSQYFLVGAAQPQHF. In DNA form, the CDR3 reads TGCGCCAGCAGCCAATATTTTCTGGTTGGGGCTGCGCAGCCCCAGCATTTT.

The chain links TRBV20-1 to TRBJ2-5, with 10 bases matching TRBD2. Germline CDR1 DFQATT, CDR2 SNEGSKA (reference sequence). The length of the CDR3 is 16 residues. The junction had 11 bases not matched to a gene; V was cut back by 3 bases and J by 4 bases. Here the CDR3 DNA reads TGCAGTGCTAGTGATGAGCGGGAGGGCCAAGGAGAGACCCAGTACTTC. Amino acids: CSASDEREGQGETQYF.

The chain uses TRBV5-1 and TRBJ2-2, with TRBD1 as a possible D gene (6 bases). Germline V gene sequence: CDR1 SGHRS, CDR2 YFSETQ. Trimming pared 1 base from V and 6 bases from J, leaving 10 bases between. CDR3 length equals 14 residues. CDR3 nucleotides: TGCGCCAGCAGCTTGCGACAGGTGGCCGGGGAGCTGTTTTTT. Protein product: CASSLRQVAGELFF.

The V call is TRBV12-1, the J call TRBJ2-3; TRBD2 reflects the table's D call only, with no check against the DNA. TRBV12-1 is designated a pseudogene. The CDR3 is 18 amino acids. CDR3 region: CASSFGHLAGDPTDTQYF. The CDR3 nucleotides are TGTGCCAGCAGCTTTGGTCATCTAGCGGGAGACCCCACAGATACGCAGTATTTT.

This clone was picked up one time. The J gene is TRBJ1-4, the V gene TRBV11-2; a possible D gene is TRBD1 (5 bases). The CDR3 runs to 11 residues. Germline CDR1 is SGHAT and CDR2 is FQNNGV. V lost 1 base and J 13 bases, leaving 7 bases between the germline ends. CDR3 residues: CASSLGGVLFF. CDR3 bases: TGTGCCAGCAGCTTAGGAGGGGTACTGTTTTTT. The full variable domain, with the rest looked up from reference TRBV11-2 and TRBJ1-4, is EAGVAQSPRYKIIEKRQSVAFWCNPISGHATLYWYQQILGQGPKLLIQFQNNGVVDDSQLPKDRFSAERLKGVDSTLKIQPAKLEDSAVYLCASSLGGVLFFGSGTQLSVL.